One and the same sample provided the 2 T cell receptor beta chains below, sequenced in a study of T cell repertoires in cytomegalovirus infection. TCRdb used MiXCR to reprocess the reads, holding one entry per CDR3 protein. Among about a million distinct CDR3 sequences listed, under 40% were seen once. Which antigens these TCRs recognize remains unknown. The sample in question was cultured CD8+ T cells from PBMCs, obtained from culture after CMV antigen stimulation. The receptor set was obtained from a human donor in good health (CMV status not recorded). Some clones in this sample may be carry-over from other donors' samples.

This clonotype was seen a handful of times. This chain links TRBV2 with TRBJ1-5; maybe TRBD1 (5 bases). The CDR3 is made up of 13 amino acids. Germline CDR1 and CDR2: SNHLY and FYNNEI. V was pared by 3 bases and J by 7 bases, with 10 bases between. CDR3 DNA sequence: TGTGCCAGCAGTGACAGGGCATGGCAGCCCCAGCATTTT. Protein product: CASSDRAWQPQHF. The whole variable domain, remainder taken from reference TRBV2 and TRBJ1-5, is EPEVTQTPSHQVTQMGQEVILRCVPISNHLYFYWYRQILGQKVEFLVSFYNNEISEKSEIFDDQFSVERPDGSNFTLKIRSTKLEDSAMYFCASSDRAWQPQHFGDGTRLSIL.

The J gene is TRBJ2-3, the V gene TRBV5-8; 8 nucleotides align to TRBD1. Germline CDR1 and CDR2: SGHTS and YDEGEE. CDR3 length: 17 residues. With 5 bases clipped from V and 6 bases from J, the junction kept 17 bases outside the gene matches. Here the CDR3 reads CASRHRDRIHDMDTQYF. The CDR3 DNA reads TGTGCCAGCAGGCACCGGGACAGGATTCACGACATGGATACGCAGTATTTT.